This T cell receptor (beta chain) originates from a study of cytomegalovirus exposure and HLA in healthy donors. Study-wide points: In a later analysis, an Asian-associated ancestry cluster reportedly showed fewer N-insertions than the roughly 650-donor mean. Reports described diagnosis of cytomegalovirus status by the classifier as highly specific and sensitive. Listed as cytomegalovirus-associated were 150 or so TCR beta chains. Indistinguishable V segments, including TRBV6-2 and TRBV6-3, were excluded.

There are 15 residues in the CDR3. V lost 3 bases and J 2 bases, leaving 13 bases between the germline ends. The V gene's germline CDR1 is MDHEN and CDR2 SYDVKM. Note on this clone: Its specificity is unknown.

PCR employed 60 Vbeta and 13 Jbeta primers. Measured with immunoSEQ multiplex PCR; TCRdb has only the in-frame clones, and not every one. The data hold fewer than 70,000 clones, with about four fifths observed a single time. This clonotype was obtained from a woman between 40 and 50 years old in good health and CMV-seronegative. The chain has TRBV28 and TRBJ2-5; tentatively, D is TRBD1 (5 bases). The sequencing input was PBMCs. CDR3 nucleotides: TGTGCCAGCAGTTTTGGGGCAGGACAACAAGAGACCCAGTACTTC. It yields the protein CASSFGAGQQETQYF.